Listed here are 5 T cell receptor beta chains from one sample, sequenced in a study of blood T cells in healthy people across ages. A second roughly 6 to 12 cycle PCR used barcoded and J-beta primers. From the 5' RACE reads, TCRdb called clonotypes with MiXCR, one entry per CDR3 protein. The table lists fewer than 700,000 distinct CDR3 sequences, 35% to 50% of them singletons. The sequencing sample was made of blood. Every receptor here comes from an elderly man in good health.

The V gene is TRBV7-2, the J gene TRBJ2-3, with 10 bases matching TRBD1. The CDR3 has 14 residues. Germline V gene lookup returns CDR1 SGHTA and CDR2 FQGNSA. The J segment lost 6 bases and the V segment lost 5 bases, leaving 5 bases of the junction unmatched. Here the CDR3 DNA reads TGTGCCAGCAGCACGACAGGGGGCGAGGATACGCAGTATTTT. It yields the protein CASSTTGGEDTQYF.

J is TRBJ1-2 and V is TRBV2, with D hard to call. Trimming cost V 8 bases and J 0 bases, with 10 bases left between them. This CDR3 spans 13 amino acids. In germline, CDR1 is SNHLY, CDR2 FYNNEI. The DNA for the CDR3 is TGTGCCAGCTGCCGGGAACCTAACTATGGCTACACCTTC. This gives the protein CASCREPNYGYTF.

For this clonotype: A read error may explain this, as a much larger clone is one base away. V usage is TRBV7-2 and J usage is TRBJ2-5; 7 positions agree with TRBD2. V lost 5 bases and J lost 2; bases outside the gene matches: 11. The germline V gene encodes CDR1 SGHTA and CDR2 FQGNSA. CDR3 length: 16 residues. CDR3 residues: CASSPAGRAGQETQYF. CDR3 nucleotides: TGTGCCAGCAGCCCAGCGGGACGAGCGGGGCAAGAGACCCAGTACTTC.

J is TRBJ2-5 and V is TRBV10-2, with 11 bases identical to TRBD1. V shed 6 bases, J shed 5 bases, and the junction held 5 bases outside the gene matches. The CDR3 loop spans 14 amino acids. Looked up from germline, CDR1 is WSHSY and CDR2 is SAAADI. This chain's CDR3 is CASRGQGAGETQYF. The CDR3 DNA is TGCGCCAGCAGAGGACAGGGGGCGGGCGAGACCCAGTACTTC.

There are a few counts of this clonotype. This sequence joins TRBV15 and TRBJ2-4; a possible D gene is TRBD1 (6 bases). This CDR3 has 13 residues. Germline CDR1 is LNHNV and CDR2 is YYDKDF (reference sequence). Trimming removed 3 bases at V and 5 bases at J, with 8 bases between. The CDR3 region has the DNA TGTGCCACCAGCAGGGACAGTCAAAACATTCAGTACTTC. This encodes CATSRDSQNIQYF.